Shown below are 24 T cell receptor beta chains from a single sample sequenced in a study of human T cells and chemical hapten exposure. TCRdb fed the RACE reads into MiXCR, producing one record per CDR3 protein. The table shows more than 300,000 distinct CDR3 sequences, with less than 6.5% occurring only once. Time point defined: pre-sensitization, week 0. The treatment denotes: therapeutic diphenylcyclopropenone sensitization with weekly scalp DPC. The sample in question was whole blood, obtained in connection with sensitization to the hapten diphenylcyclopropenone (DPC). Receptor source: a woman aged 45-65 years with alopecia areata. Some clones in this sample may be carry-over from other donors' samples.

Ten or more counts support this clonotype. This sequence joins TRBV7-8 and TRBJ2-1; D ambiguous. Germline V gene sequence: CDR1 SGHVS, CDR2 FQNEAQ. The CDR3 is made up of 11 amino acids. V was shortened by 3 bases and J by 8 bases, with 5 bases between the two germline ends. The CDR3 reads CASSFRYEQFF. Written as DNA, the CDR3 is TGTGCCAGCAGCTTTCGCTATGAGCAGTTCTTC.

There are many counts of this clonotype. The CDR3 reads CASSVAEGGRILPNANTEAFF. CDR3 in DNA: TGTGCCAGCAGCGTAGCTGAGGGGGGGCGTATACTGCCTAACGCGAACACTGAAGCTTTCTTT. This sequence joins TRBV9 and TRBJ1-1, with D perhaps TRBD1 (6 bases). This CDR3 region has 21 residues. V was clipped by 0 bases and J by 1 base, with 28 bases between them. CDR1 is SGDLS and CDR2 is YYNGEE in the germline V gene.

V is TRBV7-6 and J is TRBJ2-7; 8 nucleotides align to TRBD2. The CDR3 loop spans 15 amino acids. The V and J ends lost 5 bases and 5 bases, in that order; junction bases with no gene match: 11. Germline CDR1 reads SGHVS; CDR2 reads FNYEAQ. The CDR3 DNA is TGTGCCAGCAGCCCCCGGGTAGCGGGATGGCACGAGCAGTACTTC. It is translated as CASSPRVAGWHEQYF.

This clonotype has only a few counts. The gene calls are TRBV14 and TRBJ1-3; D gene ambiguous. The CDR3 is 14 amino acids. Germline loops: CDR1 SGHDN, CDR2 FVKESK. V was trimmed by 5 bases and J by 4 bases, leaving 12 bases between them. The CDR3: CASSSSLGGNTIYF. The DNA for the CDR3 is TGTGCCAGCAGCTCCAGCTTGGGGGGAAACACCATATATTTT.

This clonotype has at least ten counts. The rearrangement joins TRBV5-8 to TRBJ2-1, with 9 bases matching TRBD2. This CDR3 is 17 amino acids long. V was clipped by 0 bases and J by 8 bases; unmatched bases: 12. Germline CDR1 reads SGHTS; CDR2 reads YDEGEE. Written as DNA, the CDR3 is TGTGCCAGCAGCTTGGGTACAGGGACTAGCTTTGTTGATGAGCAGTTCTTC. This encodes CASSLGTGTSFVDEQFF. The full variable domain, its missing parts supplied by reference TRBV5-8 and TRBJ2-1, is EAGVTQSPTHLIKTRGQQATLRCSPISGHTSVYWYQQALGLGLQFLLWYDEGEERNRGNFPPRFSGRQFPNYSSELNVNALELEDSALYLCASSLGTGTSFVDEQFFGPGTRLTVL.

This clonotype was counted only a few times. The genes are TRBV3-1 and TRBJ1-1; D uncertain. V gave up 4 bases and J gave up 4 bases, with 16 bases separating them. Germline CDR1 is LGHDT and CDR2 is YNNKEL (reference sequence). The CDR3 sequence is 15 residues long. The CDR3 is CASSRGNPGVTEAFF. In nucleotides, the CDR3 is TGTGCCAGCAGCCGAGGGAACCCTGGGGTCACTGAAGCTTTCTTT.

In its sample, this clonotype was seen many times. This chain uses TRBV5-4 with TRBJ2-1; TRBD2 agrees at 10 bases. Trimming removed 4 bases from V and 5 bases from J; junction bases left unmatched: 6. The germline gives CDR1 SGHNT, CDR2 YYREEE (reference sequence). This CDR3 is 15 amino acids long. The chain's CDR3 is CASSQGLATNNEQFF. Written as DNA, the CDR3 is TGTGCCAGCAGCCAGGGACTAGCGACAAACAATGAGCAGTTCTTC.

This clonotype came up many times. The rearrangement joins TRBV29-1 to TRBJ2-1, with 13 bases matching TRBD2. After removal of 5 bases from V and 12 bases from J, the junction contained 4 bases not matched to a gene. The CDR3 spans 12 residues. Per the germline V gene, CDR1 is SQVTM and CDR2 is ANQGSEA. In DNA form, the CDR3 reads TGCAGCGTTATACTAGCGGGAGGGTGGCAGTTCTTC. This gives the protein CSVILAGGWQFF.

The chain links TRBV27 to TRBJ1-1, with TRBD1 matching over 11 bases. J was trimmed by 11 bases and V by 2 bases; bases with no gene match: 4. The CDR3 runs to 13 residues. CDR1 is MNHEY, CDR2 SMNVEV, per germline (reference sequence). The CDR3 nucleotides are TGTGCCAGCAGTTTAGGGACAGGGGGTGAGGCTTTCTTT. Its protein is CASSLGTGGEAFF.

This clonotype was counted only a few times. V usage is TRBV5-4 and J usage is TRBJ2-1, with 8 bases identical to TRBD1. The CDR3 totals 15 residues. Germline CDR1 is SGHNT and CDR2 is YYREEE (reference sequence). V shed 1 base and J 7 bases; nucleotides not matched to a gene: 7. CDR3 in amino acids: CASSLRQGAGNEQFF. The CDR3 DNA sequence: TGTGCCAGCAGCTTGCGGCAGGGGGCGGGAAATGAGCAGTTCTTC.

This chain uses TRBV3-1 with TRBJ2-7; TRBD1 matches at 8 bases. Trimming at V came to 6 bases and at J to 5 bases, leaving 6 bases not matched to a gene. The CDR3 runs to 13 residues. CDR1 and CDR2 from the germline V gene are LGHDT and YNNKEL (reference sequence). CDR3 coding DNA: TGTGCCAGCAGACAGGGGGGATGGGACGAGCAGTACTTC. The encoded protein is CASRQGGWDEQYF.

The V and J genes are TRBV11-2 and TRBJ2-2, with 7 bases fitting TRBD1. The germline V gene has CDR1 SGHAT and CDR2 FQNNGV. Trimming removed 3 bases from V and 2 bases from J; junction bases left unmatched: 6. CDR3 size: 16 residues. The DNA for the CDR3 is TGTGCCAGCAGCTTCGAAAGGGGGCGAAACACCGGGGAGCTGTTTTTT. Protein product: CASSFERGRNTGELFF.

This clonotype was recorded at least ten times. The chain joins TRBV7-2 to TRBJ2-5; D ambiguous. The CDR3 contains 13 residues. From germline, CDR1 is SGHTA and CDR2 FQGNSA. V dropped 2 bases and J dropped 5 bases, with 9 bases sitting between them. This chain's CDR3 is CASSLIRDETQYF. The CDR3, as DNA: TGTGCCAGCAGCTTAATAAGGGATGAGACCCAGTACTTC.

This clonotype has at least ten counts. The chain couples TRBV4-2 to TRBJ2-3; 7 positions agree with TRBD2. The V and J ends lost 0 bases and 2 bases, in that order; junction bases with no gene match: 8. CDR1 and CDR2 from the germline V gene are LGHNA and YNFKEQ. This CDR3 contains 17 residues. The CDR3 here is CASSQDRSGVPTDTQYF. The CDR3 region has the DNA TGTGCCAGCAGCCAAGATAGGAGCGGGGTTCCCACAGATACGCAGTATTTT.

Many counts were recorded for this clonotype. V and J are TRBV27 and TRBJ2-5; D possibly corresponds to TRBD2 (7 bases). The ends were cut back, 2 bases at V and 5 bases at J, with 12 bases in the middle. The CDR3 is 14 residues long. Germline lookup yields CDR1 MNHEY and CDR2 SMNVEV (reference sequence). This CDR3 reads CASSLRGGKETQYF. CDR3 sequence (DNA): TGTGCCAGCAGTTTAAGGGGGGGCAAGGAGACCCAGTACTTC.

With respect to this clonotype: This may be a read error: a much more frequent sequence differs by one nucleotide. In DNA, the CDR3 is TGTGCCAGCCGTTTTTTCGGAGGTGAAGCTTTCTTT. Its translation: CASRFFGGEAFF. The rearrangement joins TRBV27 to TRBJ1-1; D is uncertain. Germline-derived CDR1 and CDR2 are MNHEY and SMNVEV (reference sequence). The CDR3 loop spans 12 amino acids.

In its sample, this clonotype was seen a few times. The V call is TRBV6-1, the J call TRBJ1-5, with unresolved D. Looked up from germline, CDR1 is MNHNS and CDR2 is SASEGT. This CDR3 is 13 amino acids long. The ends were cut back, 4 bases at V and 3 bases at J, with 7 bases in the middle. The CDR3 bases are TGTGCCAGCAGTGTACAGCCCAATCAGCCCCAGCATTTT. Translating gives CASSVQPNQPQHF.

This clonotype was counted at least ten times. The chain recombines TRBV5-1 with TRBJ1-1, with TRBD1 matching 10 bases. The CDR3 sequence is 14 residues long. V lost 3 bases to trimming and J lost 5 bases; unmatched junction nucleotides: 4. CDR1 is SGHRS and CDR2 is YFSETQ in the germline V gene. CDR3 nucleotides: TGCGCCAGCAGCTCGGGACAGGGGTTGACTGAAGCTTTCTTT. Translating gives CASSSGQGLTEAFF.

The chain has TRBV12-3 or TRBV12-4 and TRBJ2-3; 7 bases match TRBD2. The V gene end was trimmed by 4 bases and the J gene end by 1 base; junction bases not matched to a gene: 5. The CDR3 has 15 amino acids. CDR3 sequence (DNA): TGTGCCAGCAGTTCCGCGGGGGACCGCACAGATACGCAGTATTTT. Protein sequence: CASSSAGDRTDTQYF.

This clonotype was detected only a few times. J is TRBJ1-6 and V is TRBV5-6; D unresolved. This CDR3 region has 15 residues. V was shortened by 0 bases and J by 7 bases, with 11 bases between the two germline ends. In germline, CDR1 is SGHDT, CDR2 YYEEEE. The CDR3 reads CASSLESAGNSPLHF. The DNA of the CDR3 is TGTGCCAGCAGCTTGGAAAGCGCGGGGAATTCACCCCTCCACTTT. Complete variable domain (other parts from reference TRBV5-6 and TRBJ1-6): DAGVTQSPTHLIKTRGQQVTLRCSPKSGHDTVSWYQQALGQGPQFIFQYYEEEERQRGNFPDRFSGHQFPNYSSELNVNALLLGDSALYLCASSLESAGNSPLHFGNGTRLTVT.

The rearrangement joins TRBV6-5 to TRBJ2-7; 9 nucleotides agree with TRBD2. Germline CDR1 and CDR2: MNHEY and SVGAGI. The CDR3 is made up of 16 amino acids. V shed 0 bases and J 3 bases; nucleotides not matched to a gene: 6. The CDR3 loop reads CASSYSKSGGIYEQYF. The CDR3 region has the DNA TGTGCCAGCAGTTACTCGAAGAGCGGGGGGATCTACGAGCAGTACTTC.

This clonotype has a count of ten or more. This CDR3 reads CASSLGVGLTYNEQFF. The CDR3 DNA is TGTGCCAGCAGCTTGGGGGTGGGGCTGACCTACAATGAGCAGTTCTTC. V gene TRBV7-2 combines with J gene TRBJ2-1; either TRBD1 or TRBD2 may fit D (5 bases each). Germline assignment: CDR1 SGHTA and CDR2 FQGNSA. Trimming removed 3 bases from V and 2 bases from J, with 14 bases in between. The CDR3 runs 16 residues.

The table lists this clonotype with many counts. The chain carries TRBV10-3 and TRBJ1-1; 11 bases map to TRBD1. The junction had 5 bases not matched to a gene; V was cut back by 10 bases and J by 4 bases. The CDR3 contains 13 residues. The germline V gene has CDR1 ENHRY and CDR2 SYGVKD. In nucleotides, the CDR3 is TGTGCCAGCCGGGACAGGGGGTTCACTGAAGCTTTCTTT. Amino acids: CASRDRGFTEAFF.

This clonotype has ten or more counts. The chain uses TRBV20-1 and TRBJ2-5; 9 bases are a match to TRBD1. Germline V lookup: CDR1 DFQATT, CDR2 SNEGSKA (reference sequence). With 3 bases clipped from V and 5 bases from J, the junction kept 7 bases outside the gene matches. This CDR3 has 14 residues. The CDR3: CSARPGQGLETQYF. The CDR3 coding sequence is TGCAGTGCTAGGCCGGGACAGGGCTTGGAGACCCAGTACTTC.